This entry features one T cell receptor beta chain sequence. Its antigen remains unknown. The sample carries other DNA sequences with the same CDR3. This record belongs to a study of shared clonotypes between healthy human individuals. Regarding the study as a whole: Non-shared clonotypes had lower generation probabilities than clonotypes shared by all four sorted-subset donors.

CDR1 and CDR2 from the germline V gene are WSHSY and SAAADI. Trimming removed 8 bases at V and 1 base at J, with 24 bases between. The CDR3 spans 17 residues. Assay execution proceeded at the deep level. Measured with immunoSEQ multiplex PCR; TCRdb has only the in-frame clones, and not every one. The table lists 330,000 or so clones, over 70% of them singletons. The sample consisted of memory CD4+ T cells sorted from blood. The sample's subset: CD45RA-negative fraction. V usage is TRBV10-2 and J usage is TRBJ2-7; a possible D gene is TRBD1 (5 bases). The TCR originated in a young man in good health. The CDR3 DNA reads TGCGCCAGCCTCCTGGTGGGTTCGGGTAGGGGTTCCTACGAGCAGTACTTC. This translates into CASLLVGSGRGSYEQYF.